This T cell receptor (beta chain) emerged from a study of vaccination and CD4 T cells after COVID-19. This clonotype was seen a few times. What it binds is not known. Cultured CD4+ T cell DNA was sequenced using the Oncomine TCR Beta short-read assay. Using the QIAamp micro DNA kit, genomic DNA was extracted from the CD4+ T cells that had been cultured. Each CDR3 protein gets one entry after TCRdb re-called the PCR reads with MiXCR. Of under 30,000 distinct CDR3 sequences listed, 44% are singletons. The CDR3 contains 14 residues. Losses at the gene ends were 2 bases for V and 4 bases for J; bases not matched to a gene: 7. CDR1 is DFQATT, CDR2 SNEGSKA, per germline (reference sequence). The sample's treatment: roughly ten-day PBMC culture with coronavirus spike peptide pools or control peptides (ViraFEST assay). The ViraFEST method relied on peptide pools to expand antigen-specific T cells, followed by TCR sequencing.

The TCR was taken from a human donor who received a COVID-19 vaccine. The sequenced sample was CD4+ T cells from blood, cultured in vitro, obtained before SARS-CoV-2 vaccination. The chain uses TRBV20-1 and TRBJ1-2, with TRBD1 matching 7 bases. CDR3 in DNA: TGCAGTGCTAGACGTCCGGGACAGCCCTATGGCTACACCTTC. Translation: CSARRPGQPYGYTF.